These T cell receptor beta chains were read from a single sample in a study of T-cell memory formation after mild COVID-19. One entry per CDR3 protein, called by TCRdb with MiXCR from the 5' RACE reads. This table has 200,000 to 250,000 distinct CDR3 sequences, 9.4% appearing once. Specimen: PBMCs or a T cell subset sorted from them (not recorded which). All receptors come from a man aged 18 to 29 who had mild COVID-19 (a few samples of this study predate the infection). Cell type and time point are not known. Each CDR3 is given with its conserved first and last residue. A D gene is named only where the DNA matches it firmly. The size entry is marked missing in some rows and otherwise reads once, few, many or a size class.

j_gene: TRBJ2-7
abundance: -
v_gene: TRBV12-3/TRBV12-4
d_gene: TRBD1
CDR3aa: CASQPGTGVEQYF
CDR3nt: TGTGCCAGCCAGCCTGGGACAGGAGTCGAGCAGTACTTC

j_gene: TRBJ2-1
abundance: -
v_gene: TRBV30
d_gene: -
CDR3aa: CAWRPQWRGDHNEQFF
CDR3nt: TGTGCCTGGCGACCCCAGTGGAGGGGGGACCACAATGAGCAGTTCTTC

j_gene: TRBJ2-5
abundance: -
v_gene: TRBV15
d_gene: -
CDR3aa: CATSRTAGETQYF
CDR3nt: TGTGCCACCAGCAGGACAGCCGGGGAGACCCAGTACTTC

j_gene: TRBJ1-1
abundance: -
v_gene: TRBV27
d_gene: -
CDR3aa: CASSLSRGGGRTEAFF
CDR3nt: TGTGCCAGCAGTTTATCACGGGGTGGGGGTCGGACTGAAGCTTTCTTT

j_gene: TRBJ2-5
abundance: -
v_gene: TRBV5-1
d_gene: TRBD1
CDR3aa: CASSRTGDGETQYF
CDR3nt: TGCGCCAGCAGCAGAACAGGGGACGGAGAGACCCAGTACTTC

j_gene: TRBJ2-1
abundance: few
v_gene: TRBV27
d_gene: -
CDR3aa: CASSKLPVGQEQFF
CDR3nt: TGTGCCAGCAGTAAACTCCCCGTTGGTCAAGAGCAGTTCTTC

j_gene: TRBJ2-5
abundance: few
v_gene: TRBV28
d_gene: -
CDR3aa: CASSLYGGGTETQYF
CDR3nt: TGTGCCAGCAGTTTATACGGAGGGGGCACGGAGACCCAGTACTTC

j_gene: TRBJ1-1
abundance: -
v_gene: TRBV29-1
d_gene: -
CDR3aa: CSVGQGRTEAFF
CDR3nt: TGCAGCGTTGGCCAGGGGCGTACTGAAGCTTTCTTT

j_gene: TRBJ2-5
abundance: few
v_gene: TRBV29-1
d_gene: -
CDR3aa: CSVGRGGRIQETQYF
CDR3nt: TGCAGCGTAGGAAGGGGGGGTCGGATCCAAGAGACCCAGTACTTC

j_gene: TRBJ2-7
abundance: -
v_gene: TRBV9
d_gene: TRBD2
CDR3aa: CASSVVASGAYEQYF
CDR3nt: TGTGCCAGCAGCGTAGTTGCTAGCGGGGCCTACGAGCAGTACTTC

j_gene: TRBJ2-1
abundance: many
v_gene: TRBV5-1
d_gene: -
CDR3aa: CASSLVKNDYNEQFF
CDR3nt: TGCGCCAGCAGCTTGGTAAAGAACGACTACAATGAGCAGTTCTTC